Here is one T cell receptor (beta chain) with its context. The antigen is unknown. Compared with germline, one end of the junction differs, possibly owing to a read error. Sequencing was performed with immunoSEQ multiplex PCR; in TCRdb, only in-frame clones are kept and a portion is missing. The table lists fewer than 250,000 clones, around 86% of them singletons. Germline V lookup: CDR1 SNHLY, CDR2 FYNNEI. CDR3 length: 16 residues. The source of the sample is a study of cytomegalovirus exposure and HLA in healthy donors. Whole-study findings and limits: Listed as cytomegalovirus-associated were 150 to 200 TCR beta chains.

Sequenced material: PBMCs. This chain links TRBV2 with TRBJ2-1, with a possible D match to TRBD1 (5 bases). The receptor's source is a young woman in good health and CMV-seronegative. The CDR3 here is CASRRIDSIQYIEQFF. In DNA form, the CDR3 reads TGTGCCAGCAGGCGAATCGACAGTATTCAATACATTGAGCAGTTCTTC.